This TCR beta chain was recovered during a study of human thymus T cells. Sequenced by immunoSEQ multiplex PCR; TCRdb stores in-frame clones only, minus some. This repertoire shows 45,000 to 50,000 clones, approximately 95% found once; its top ten account for 0.15% to 0.2%. Study-level points and caveats: In thymic and blood repertoires alike, V and J usage looked biased.

CDR1 is SQVTM, CDR2 ANQGSEA, per germline. The CDR3 totals 13 residues. In the case of this clone: As yet, its antigen is unknown.

The donors were infants in Finland with congenital heart defects, otherwise immunologically healthy. The rearrangement joins TRBV29-1 to TRBJ2-1, with D possibly matching TRBD1 (5 bases). This TCR came from a girl less than two years old with a congenital heart defect but otherwise immunologically healthy. Material: blood. The CDR3 region has the DNA TGCGGCGCTCAAGGCAGGGCTGGCTACGAGCAGTTCTTC. Its protein product is CGAQGRAGYEQFF.